The T cell receptor beta chain under discussion was sequenced for a study of T cell repertoires in cytomegalovirus infection. Whole-study context: Matching HLA type and CMV infection were both indicated by public TCR beta signatures.

One entry per CDR3 protein, called by TCRdb with MiXCR from the reads. The sample includes 130,000 or so distinct CDR3 sequences, about 6.1% of them seen just once. The TCR sequence derives from a human donor in good health (CMV status not recorded). Some clones in this sample may be carry-over from other donors' samples. Specimen: PBMCs.

The CDR3 coding sequence is TGTGCTAGTGGGGTTCGCGATGAGCAGTTCTTC. Translating it yields CASGVRDEQFF. The rearrangement uses TRBV12-5 and TRBJ2-1; D call uncertain. This CDR3 has 11 residues. CDR1 is LGHNT, CDR2 FRNRAP, per germline. Trimming removed 6 bases from V and 8 bases from J, with 8 bases in between.